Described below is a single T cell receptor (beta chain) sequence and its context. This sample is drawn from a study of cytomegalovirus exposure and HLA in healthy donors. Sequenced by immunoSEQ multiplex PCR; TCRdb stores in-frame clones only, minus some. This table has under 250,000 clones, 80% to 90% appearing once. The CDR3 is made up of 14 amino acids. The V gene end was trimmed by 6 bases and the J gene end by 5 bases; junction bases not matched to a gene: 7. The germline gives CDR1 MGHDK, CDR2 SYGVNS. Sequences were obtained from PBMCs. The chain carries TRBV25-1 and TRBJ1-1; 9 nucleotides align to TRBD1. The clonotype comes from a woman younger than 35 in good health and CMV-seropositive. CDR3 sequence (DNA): TGTGCCAGCAGCCCGACAGGGGGATATACTGAAGCTTTCTTT. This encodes CASSPTGGYTEAFF.